These T cell receptor beta chains were read from a single sample in a study of T cell changes during pregnancy in multiple sclerosis. Produced via immunoSEQ multiplex PCR; TCRdb's table is partial and in-frame only. The sample contains approximately 99,000 clones, around nine tenths of which appear only once. This sample comprised peripheral blood, obtained in the second trimester of pregnancy. Receptors were obtained from a female donor in good health, enrolled as a control in a pregnancy study. Each CDR3 is given with its conserved first and last residue. The order of the fields is CDR3 length, V gene, clone size, D gene, J gene, CDR3 DNA, CDR3 protein. The D gene is left open where the match is weak. Not all rows give a size; the values are once, few, many and, for expanded clones, a class.

length: 15
V: TRBV2
size: -
D: TRBD2
J: TRBJ2-3
DNA: TGTGCCAGCAGCCAGATAGCGGGGAGCTCCGTTACGCAGTATTTT
CDR3: CASSQIAGSSVTQYF

length: 16
V: TRBV5-1
size: -
D: -
J: TRBJ2-2
DNA: TGCGCCAGCAGCTTGGGTTCTACAGCGAACACCGGGGAGCTGTTTTTT
CDR3: CASSLGSTANTGELFF

length: 15
V: TRBV29-1
size: -
D: -
J: TRBJ2-7
DNA: TGCAGCGTTGAAGATCCCAAAGCAGGGTTCCGCGAGCAGTACTTC
CDR3: CSVEDPKAGFREQYF

length: 15
V: TRBV4-1
size: -
D: TRBD1
J: TRBJ2-7
DNA: TGCGCCAGCAGCCAAGAGCACGGACAGGGCTACGAGCAGTACTTC
CDR3: CASSQEHGQGYEQYF

length: 17
V: TRBV9
size: -
D: -
J: TRBJ2-3
DNA: TGTGCCAGCAGCGTAGAAGTAGCGGCCCCTAGCACAGATACGCAGTATTTT
CDR3: CASSVEVAAPSTDTQYF

length: 23
V: TRBV2
size: -
D: TRBD2
J: TRBJ2-7
DNA: TGTGCCAGCGCTAACCTTGGAGGGGGGCCCCGAACACCGACTAGCGGGGGGCCCTACGAGCAGTACTTC
CDR3: CASANLGGGPRTPTSGGPYEQYF

length: 14
V: TRBV6-5
size: -
D: -
J: TRBJ1-5
DNA: TGTGCCAGCAGGTCGGCAGGGGCAGGTCAGCCCCAGCATTTT
CDR3: CASRSAGAGQPQHF

length: 16
V: TRBV4-1
size: -
D: -
J: TRBJ2-7
DNA: TGCGCCAGCAGCCAAGATGACAGGCAACCACTCTACGAGCAGTACTTC
CDR3: CASSQDDRQPLYEQYF

length: 15
V: TRBV19
size: -
D: -
J: TRBJ1-2
DNA: TGTGCCAGTAGCCTCCCGGACAGACCAAACTATGGCTACACCTTC
CDR3: CASSLPDRPNYGYTF

length: 14
V: TRBV27
size: -
D: -
J: TRBJ2-2
DNA: TGTGCCAGCAGATGGGCATCGAACACCGGGGAGCTGTTTTTT
CDR3: CASRWASNTGELFF

length: 12
V: TRBV27
size: -
D: -
J: TRBJ1-1
DNA: TGTGCCACTCGAGGAGGGAACACTGAAGCTTTCTTT
CDR3: CATRGGNTEAFF

length: 13
V: TRBV6-5
size: -
D: -
J: TRBJ1-5
DNA: TGTGCCAGCAGTCAGGCAGGGGCTCAGCCCCAGCATTTT
CDR3: CASSQAGAQPQHF

length: 14
V: TRBV19
size: -
D: TRBD1
J: TRBJ1-1
DNA: TGTGCCAGTAGCAGGACAGGATGGAACACTGAAGCTTTCTTT
CDR3: CASSRTGWNTEAFF

length: 14
V: TRBV6-4
size: -
D: TRBD1
J: TRBJ1-1
DNA: TGTGCCAGCAGTGGGTTTCCAGGGGGCGGTGAAGCTTTCTTT
CDR3: CASSGFPGGGEAFF

length: 17
V: TRBV10-3
size: -
D: TRBD1
J: TRBJ1-3
DNA: TGTGCCATCGGGACAGGGAACCCGGTTAACCCTGGAAACACCATATATTTT
CDR3: CAIGTGNPVNPGNTIYF

length: 11
V: TRBV29-1
size: few
D: TRBD1
J: TRBJ1-1
DNA: TGCAGCGTTGGGGGACAGGGATTAGCTTTCTTT
CDR3: CSVGGQGLAFF

length: 18
V: TRBV5-5
size: -
D: TRBD2
J: TRBJ2-3
DNA: TGTGCCAGCAGCTCCCCTAAGGTCCCAGGGCTAGCGGGGGATACGCAGTATTTT
CDR3: CASSSPKVPGLAGDTQYF

length: 13
V: TRBV2
size: -
D: -
J: TRBJ1-2
DNA: TGTGCCAGCAGTGAGGGCAGCCTATATGGCTACACCTTC
CDR3: CASSEGSLYGYTF

length: 13
V: TRBV6-6
size: once
D: TRBD1
J: TRBJ1-5
DNA: TGTGCCAGCAGTGGGGACAGGTTGCAGCCCCAGCATTTT
CDR3: CASSGDRLQPQHF

length: 15
V: TRBV7-2
size: -
D: -
J: TRBJ1-2
DNA: TGTGCCAGCAGCGCCCGGGGGGGAGTAAACTATGGCTACACCTTC
CDR3: CASSARGGVNYGYTF

length: 11
V: TRBV29-1
size: once
D: -
J: TRBJ1-2
DNA: TGCAGCGTTGGCCAGGACTATGGCTACACCTTC
CDR3: CSVGQDYGYTF

length: 16
V: TRBV7-2
size: -
D: TRBD2
J: TRBJ2-7
DNA: TGTGCCAGCAGCTTAGGCTTTGCGGGAGGGACCTACGAGCAGTACTTC
CDR3: CASSLGFAGGTYEQYF